The present entry profiles one T cell receptor (beta chain) with its context. Its target is not known. Using its own MiXCR run on the 5' RACE reads, TCRdb lists one record per CDR3 protein. The sample shows 170,000 or so distinct CDR3 sequences, 9.3% of them seen only once. This entry comes from a study of T cells after yellow fever vaccination. Study-wide results and caveats: Peak timing came faster in the weaker secondary response, day 5 versus 15.

With 6 bases clipped from V and 0 bases from J, the junction kept 6 bases outside the gene matches. The CDR3 consists of 15 residues. V and J are TRBV12-3 or TRBV12-4 and TRBJ2-3; 7 bases match TRBD2. The material was CD8+ T cells sorted from PBMCs, obtained 45 days after the yellow fever booster vaccination. This sequence originates from a man aged 18 to 29 who received the YFV17D yellow fever vaccine. The CDR3 reads CASRPSGKSTDTQYF. CDR3 coding DNA: TGTGCCAGCAGGCCCAGCGGGAAAAGCACAGATACGCAGTATTTT.